This T cell receptor (beta chain) was found in a study of shared clonotypes between healthy human individuals (dated by TCRdb to 2018 to 2020). Background on the whole study: The cohort included three men and two women between 18 and 49 years of age. To estimate repertoire size and how much clonotype sharing occurs between individuals, the study deeply sequenced the blood TCR repertoires of 5 or 6 healthy adults. For each donor, three plates each were used for CD4 naive and CD4 memory, two plates were used for CD8 naive, and one plate was used for CD8 memory. To increase sequencing depth and limit assay-specific biases, TCR repertoire library preparation and sequencing were carried out by different laboratories using diverse techniques. Per donor, leukapheresis produced somewhere between about 0.85 and 9.5 billion PBMCs. Points the paper makes about the study in general: Roughly 5% of naive CD4, 3.5% of naive CD8, 2.3% of memory CD4, and over 0.35% of memory CD8 clonotypes were shared across several donors. Higher generation probabilities were observed for clonotypes shared by all four sorted-subset donors than for non-shared clonotypes. The genetic and exposure-history diversity represented was limited by the small number of donors. Pairwise subsampling indicated that sequencing depth was expected to affect the degree of clonotype sharing among donors. Naive subsets generally had larger estimated clonotype richness than memory subsets did. Sampling was limited to blood, and TCR repertoires in tissue likely differ from TCR repertoires in blood. Incomplete sequencing was indicated by rarefaction of sorted-subset datasets, despite the large sequencing depth.

The V end gives up 2 bases and the J end 5 bases, leaving 8 bases in the junction not matched to a gene. From cysteine to phenylalanine, the CDR3 is 16 amino acids long. This entry keeps only the CDR3 DNA: 48 bases, framed from base 1. Based on the germline V gene, the CDR1 and CDR2 sequences are MNHEY and SVGAGI. Donors were healthy HIV-negative adults with no recently reported acute infections or vaccinations. Only Caucasian adults living in Nashville, Tennessee, USA were represented among the donors. Magnetic negative selection was used to enrich CD4+ T cells, after which naive cells were positively selected on CD45RA and the negative fraction became the memory subset. Blood was obtained by leukapheresis, after which PBMCs were separated by Ficoll-Histopaque density gradient centrifugation and cryopreserved in liquid nitrogen vapor phase. Analytical flow cytometry was used to check the purity and quantity of every magnetically sorted T cell population. From each sorted fraction, genomic DNA was isolated and quantified by UV absorbance on a Nanodrop 2000c.

Details on this clone: The antigen this receptor binds is unknown. Base qualities are missing; no much larger clone stands one base away.

Using the deep immunoSEQ assay, multiplex PCR amplified TCR CDR3 regions from genomic DNA. Extracted genomic DNA from each cell subset was distributed evenly across all wells of several immunoSEQ 96-well plates, and each plate was treated as a replicate. For sorted subsets, approximately 200 ng of genomic DNA, equivalent to 30,000 or so T cell genomes, went into each replicate PCR. Purified libraries were quantified with a Qubit 3.0 fluorometer, sized on a Bioanalyzer 2100, and re-quantified with the KAPA Library Quantification kit. Every immunoSEQ 96-well plate was sequenced on a dedicated single-read 150-cycle Illumina NextSeq 550 flow cell. As for the authors' bioinformatics: The immunoSEQ output contained only junctional sequences without quality scores, so filtering could not match that applied to full-length reads. Sequences were annotated with PyIR, a Python wrapper for IgBLAST v1.9, and V/J genes and CDR3 were assigned using IMGT germline references. Reads with weak V/J assignments (E-value above 1e-6), missing CDR3, stop codons, out-of-frame junctions, or ambiguous translated residues were removed. A V3J clonotype was defined by an identical inferred V gene, J gene, and CDR3 amino acid sequence. Percentage overlap between repertoires was calculated by dividing the number of shared unique clonotypes by the size of the smaller repertoire. Repertoire richness was assessed with RTK rarefaction, the Chao1 estimator, and Recon v2.1 estimates of unobserved clonotypes. OLGA was used to compute generation probabilities for all TCRbeta clonotypes that the gDNA method yielded from four donors. TCRdb retrieved this table from immuneACCESS and kept in-frame rearrangements only. Not all clones are present; in checked studies, unresolved V genes account for under half, and no reason is known for the remainder. V, J and clone size reflect that table, while D and trimming were determined from the DNA. The sample profile shows some 580,000 clones; approximately 97% of them were found once. About 0.06% of the sample lies in the top ten.

This chain joins TRBV6-5 to TRBJ2-7, with TRBD1 identical over 11 junction bases. The origin of this receptor is a woman between 25 and 40 years old in good health. The sequenced sample consisted of naive CD4+ T cells sorted from blood. Reading the label with the study, this specimen's cell subset or site is: CD45RA+ positively selected. The CDR3 region has the sequence CASSYPTGTGGNEQYF. The bases are TGTGCCAGCAGTTACCCAACCGGGACAGGGGGTAACGAGCAGTACTTC.